The source of this T cell receptor (beta chain) is a study of blood T cell repertoires in COVID-19. Study summary: Whether acute or convalescent, the COVID-19 samples came from the United States, Italy and Spain. Sources were T cells, B-cell-depleted T cells, or PBMCs; the material itself was cDNA or gDNA.

Authors' data handling: From reference gene primer amplification, estimates of nucleated cell counts were derived. Data came from immunoSEQ multiplex PCR; TCRdb stores just in-frame clones and leaves some out. That table furnishes V, J and clone size, whereas the DNA furnished D and trimming. The table lists approximately 22,000 clones, 75% to 95% of them singletons, with approximately 3.4% in the top ten. This CDR3 has 16 residues. Germline V gene lookup returns CDR1 SGHNT and CDR2 YYREEE (reference sequence). V lost 0 bases and J 1 base, leaving 13 bases between the germline ends. The clonotype comes from a woman in her 70s with active COVID-19. This chain connects TRBV5-4 to TRBJ1-1; D might be TRBD1 (5 bases). The sequenced sample was peripheral blood. Here the CDR3 reads CASSLVGGRSNTEAFF. CDR3 sequence (DNA): TGTGCCAGCAGCTTGGTGGGGGGAAGATCGAACACTGAAGCTTTCTTT.